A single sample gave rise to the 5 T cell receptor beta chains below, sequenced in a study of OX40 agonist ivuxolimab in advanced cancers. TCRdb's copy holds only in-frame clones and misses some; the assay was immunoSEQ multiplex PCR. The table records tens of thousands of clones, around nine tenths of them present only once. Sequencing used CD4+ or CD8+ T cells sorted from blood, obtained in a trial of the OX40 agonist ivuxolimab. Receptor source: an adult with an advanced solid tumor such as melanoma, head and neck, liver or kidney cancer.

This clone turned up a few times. The CDR3 spells CASSQVNTDTQYF. The CDR3 nucleotides read TGTGCCAGCAGCCAAGTAAATACAGATACGCAGTATTTT. The chain couples TRBV4-2 to TRBJ2-3; D is unresolved. The CDR3 sequence is 13 residues long. Trimming pared 1 base from V and 3 bases from J, leaving 5 bases between. Germline V gives CDR1 LGHNA, CDR2 YNFKEQ.

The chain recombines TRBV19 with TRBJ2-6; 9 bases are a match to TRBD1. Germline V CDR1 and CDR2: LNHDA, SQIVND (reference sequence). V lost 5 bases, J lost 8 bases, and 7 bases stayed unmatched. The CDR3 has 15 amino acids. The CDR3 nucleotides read TGTGCCAGTAGTTGGCCGACAGGGGGAACCAACGTCCTGACTTTC. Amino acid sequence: CASSWPTGGTNVLTF.

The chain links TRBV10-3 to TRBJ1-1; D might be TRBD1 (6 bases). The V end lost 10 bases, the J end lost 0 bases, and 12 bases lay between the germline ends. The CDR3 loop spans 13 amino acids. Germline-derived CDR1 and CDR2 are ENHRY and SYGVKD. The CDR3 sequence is CASAGEMNTEAFF. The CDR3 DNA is TGTGCCAGTGCAGGGGAGATGAACACTGAAGCTTTCTTT.

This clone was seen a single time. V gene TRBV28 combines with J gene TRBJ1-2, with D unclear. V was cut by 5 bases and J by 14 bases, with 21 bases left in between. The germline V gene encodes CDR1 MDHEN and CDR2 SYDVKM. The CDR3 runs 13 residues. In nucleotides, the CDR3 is TGTGCCAGCAGTACCGACACCCAGAAGCCACCAACCTTC. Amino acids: CASSTDTQKPPTF.

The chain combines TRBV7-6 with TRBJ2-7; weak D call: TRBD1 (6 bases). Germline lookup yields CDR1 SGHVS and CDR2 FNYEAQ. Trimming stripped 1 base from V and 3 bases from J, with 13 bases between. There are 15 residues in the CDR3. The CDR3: CASSLGSGDHYEQYF. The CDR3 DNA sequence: TGTGCCAGCAGCTTAGGGTCAGGGGATCACTACGAGCAGTACTTC.